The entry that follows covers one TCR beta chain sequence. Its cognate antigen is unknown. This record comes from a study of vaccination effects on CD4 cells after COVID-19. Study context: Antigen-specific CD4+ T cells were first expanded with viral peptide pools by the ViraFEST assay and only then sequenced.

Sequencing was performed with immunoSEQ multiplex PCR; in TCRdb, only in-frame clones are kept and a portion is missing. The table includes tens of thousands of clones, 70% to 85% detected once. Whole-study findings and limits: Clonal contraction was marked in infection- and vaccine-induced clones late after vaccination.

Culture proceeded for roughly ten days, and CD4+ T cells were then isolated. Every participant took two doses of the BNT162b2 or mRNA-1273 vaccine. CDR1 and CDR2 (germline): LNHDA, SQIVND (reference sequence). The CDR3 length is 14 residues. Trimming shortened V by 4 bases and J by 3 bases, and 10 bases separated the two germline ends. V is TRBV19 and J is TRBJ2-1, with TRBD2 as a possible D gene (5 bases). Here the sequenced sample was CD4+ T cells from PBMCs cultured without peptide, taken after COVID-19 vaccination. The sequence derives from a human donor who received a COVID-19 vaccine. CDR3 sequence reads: CASSNRRDYNEQFF. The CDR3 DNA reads TGTGCCAGTAGTAACCGACGGGACTACAATGAGCAGTTCTTC.